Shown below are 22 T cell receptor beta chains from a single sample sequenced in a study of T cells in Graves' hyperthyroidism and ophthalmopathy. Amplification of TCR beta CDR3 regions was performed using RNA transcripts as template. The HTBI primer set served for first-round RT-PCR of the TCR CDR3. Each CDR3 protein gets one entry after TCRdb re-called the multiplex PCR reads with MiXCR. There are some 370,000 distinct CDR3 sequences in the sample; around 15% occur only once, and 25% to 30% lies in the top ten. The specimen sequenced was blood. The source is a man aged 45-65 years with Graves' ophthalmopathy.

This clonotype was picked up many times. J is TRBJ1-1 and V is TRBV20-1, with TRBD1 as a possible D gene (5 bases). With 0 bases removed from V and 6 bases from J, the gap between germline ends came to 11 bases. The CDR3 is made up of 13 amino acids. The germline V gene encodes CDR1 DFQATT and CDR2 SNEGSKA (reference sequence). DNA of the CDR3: TGCAGTGCTAGAGATGCGGGGGGATCTGAAGCTTTCTTT. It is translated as CSARDAGGSEAFF.

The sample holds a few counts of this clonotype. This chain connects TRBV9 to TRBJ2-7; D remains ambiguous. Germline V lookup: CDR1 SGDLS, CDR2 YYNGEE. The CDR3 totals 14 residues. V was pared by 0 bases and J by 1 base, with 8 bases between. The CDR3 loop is CASSVAGFSYEQYF. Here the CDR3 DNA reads TGTGCCAGCAGCGTAGCCGGGTTTTCCTACGAGCAGTACTTC.

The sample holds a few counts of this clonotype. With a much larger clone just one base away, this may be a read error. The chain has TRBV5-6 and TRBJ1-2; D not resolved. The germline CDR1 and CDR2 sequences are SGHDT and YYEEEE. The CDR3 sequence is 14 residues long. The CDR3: CASSLDPQSYGYAF. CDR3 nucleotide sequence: TGTGCCAGCAGCTTGGATCCCCAAAGCTATGGCTACGCCTTC.

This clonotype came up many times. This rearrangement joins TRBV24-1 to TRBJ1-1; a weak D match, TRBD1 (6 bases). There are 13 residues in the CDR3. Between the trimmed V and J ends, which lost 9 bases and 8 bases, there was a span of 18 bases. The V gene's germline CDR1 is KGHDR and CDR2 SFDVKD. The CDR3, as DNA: TGTGCCACCTCGCGGGGGGCGGGTTCGGAAGCTTTCTTT. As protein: CATSRGAGSEAFF.

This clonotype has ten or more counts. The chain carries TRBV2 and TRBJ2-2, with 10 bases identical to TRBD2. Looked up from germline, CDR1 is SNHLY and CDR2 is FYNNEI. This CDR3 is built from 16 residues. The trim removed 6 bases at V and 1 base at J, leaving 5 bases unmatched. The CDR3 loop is CASRGLASLNTGELFF. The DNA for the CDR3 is TGTGCCAGCAGGGGACTAGCGAGCCTGAACACCGGGGAGCTGTTTTTT.

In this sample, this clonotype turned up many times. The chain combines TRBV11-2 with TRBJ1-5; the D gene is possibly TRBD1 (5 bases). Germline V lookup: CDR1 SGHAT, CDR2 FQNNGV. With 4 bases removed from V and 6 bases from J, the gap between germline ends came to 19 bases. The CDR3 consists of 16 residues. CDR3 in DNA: TGTGCCAGCAGCTGTTGGGGAACCGGGGGAGGTCAGCCCCAGCATTTT. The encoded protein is CASSCWGTGGGQPQHF.

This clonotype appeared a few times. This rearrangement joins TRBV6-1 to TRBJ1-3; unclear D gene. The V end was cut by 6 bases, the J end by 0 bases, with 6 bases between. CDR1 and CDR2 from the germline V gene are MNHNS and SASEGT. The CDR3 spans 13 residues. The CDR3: CASRVPSGNTIYF. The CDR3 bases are TGTGCCAGCAGGGTTCCCTCTGGAAACACCATATATTTT.

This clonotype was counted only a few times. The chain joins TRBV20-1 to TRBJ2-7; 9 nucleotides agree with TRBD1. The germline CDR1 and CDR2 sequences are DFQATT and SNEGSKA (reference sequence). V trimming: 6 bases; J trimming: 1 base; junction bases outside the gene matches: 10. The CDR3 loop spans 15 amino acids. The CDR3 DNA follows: TGCAGTGCGCCGGAGACAGGGGGGCCATCCTACGAGCAGTACTTC. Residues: CSAPETGGPSYEQYF.

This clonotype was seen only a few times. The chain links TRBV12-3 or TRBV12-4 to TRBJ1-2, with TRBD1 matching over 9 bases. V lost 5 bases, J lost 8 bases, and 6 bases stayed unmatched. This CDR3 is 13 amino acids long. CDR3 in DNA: TGTGCCAGCAGTGCCGGGACAGGGCGAGGCTACACCTTC. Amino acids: CASSAGTGRGYTF.

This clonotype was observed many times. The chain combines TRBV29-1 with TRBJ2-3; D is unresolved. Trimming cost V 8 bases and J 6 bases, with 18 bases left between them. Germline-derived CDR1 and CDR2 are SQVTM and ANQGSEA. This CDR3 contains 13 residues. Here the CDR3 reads CSPRPAPFDTQYF. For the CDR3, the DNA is TGCAGCCCGAGACCCGCGCCTTTTGATACGCAGTATTTT.

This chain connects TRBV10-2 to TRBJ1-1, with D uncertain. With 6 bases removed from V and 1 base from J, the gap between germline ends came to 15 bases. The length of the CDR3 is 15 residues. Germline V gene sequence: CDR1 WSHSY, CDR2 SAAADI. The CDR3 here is CASRRKLTENTEAFF. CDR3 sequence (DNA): TGCGCCAGCAGAAGGAAACTGACTGAGAACACTGAAGCTTTCTTT.

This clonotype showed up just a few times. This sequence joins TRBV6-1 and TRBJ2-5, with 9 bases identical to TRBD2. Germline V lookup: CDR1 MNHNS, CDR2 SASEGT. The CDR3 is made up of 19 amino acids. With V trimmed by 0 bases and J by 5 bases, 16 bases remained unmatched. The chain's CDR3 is CASSEALRTSGSRWETQYF. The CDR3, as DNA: TGTGCCAGCAGTGAAGCGCTTCGTACTAGCGGGTCCAGGTGGGAGACCCAGTACTTC.

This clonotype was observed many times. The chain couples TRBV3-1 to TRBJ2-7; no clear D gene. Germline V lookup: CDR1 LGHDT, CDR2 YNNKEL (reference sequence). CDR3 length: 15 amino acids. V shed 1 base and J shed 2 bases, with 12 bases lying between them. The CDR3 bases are TGTGCCAGCAGCCAAGTTAAAGGGATCCCCTACGAGCAGTACTTC. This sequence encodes CASSQVKGIPYEQYF.

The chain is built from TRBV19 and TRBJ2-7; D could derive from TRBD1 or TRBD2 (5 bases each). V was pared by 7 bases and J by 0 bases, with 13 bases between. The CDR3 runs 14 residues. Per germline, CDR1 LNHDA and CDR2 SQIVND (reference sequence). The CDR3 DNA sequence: TGTGCCAGTAAAAAAACCGGGACCTCCTACGAGCAGTACTTC. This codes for CASKKTGTSYEQYF.

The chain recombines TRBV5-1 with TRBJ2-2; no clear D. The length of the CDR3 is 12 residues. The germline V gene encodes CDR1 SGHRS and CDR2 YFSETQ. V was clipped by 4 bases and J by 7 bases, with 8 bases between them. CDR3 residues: CASSPDGGELFF. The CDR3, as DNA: TGCGCCAGCAGCCCGGACGGCGGGGAGCTGTTTTTT.

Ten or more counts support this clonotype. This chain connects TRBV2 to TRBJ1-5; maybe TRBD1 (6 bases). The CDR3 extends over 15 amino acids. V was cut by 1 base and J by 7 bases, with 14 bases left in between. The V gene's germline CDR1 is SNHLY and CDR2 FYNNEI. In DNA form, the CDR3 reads TGTGCCAGCAGTGAAGGTCCGGGGGCGAGACAGCCCCAGCATTTT. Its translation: CASSEGPGARQPQHF.

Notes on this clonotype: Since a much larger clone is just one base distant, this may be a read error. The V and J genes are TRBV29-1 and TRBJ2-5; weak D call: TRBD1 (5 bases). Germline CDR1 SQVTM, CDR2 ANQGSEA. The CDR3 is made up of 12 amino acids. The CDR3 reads CSAEQDQETQYF. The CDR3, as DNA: TGCAGCGCTGAACAGGACCAAGAGACCCAGTACTTC.

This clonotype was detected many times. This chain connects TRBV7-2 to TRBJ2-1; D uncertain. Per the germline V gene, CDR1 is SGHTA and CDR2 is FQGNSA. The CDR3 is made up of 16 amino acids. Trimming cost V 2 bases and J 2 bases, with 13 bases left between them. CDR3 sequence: CASSLMSRMTYNEQFF. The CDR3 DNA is TGTGCCAGCAGCTTAATGAGTAGGATGACCTACAATGAGCAGTTCTTC. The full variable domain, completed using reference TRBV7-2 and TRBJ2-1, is GAGVSQSPSNKVTEKGKDVELRCDPISGHTALYWYRQSLGQGLEFLIYFQGNSAPDKSGLPSDRFSAERTGGSVSTLTIQRTQQEDSAVYLCASSLMSRMTYNEQFFGPGTRLTVL.

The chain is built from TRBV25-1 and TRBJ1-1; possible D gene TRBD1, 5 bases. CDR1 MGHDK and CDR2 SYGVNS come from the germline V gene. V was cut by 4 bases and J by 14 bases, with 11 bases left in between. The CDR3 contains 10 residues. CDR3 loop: CASSGGGLFF. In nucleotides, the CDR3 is TGTGCCAGCAGTGGTGGGGGGTTGTTCTTT.

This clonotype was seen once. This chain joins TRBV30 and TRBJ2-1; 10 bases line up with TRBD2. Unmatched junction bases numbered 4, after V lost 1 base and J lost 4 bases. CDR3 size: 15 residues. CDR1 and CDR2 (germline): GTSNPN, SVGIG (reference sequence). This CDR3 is CAWSAGTSVYNEQFF. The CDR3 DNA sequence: TGTGCCTGGAGTGCCGGGACTAGCGTGTACAATGAGCAGTTCTTC.

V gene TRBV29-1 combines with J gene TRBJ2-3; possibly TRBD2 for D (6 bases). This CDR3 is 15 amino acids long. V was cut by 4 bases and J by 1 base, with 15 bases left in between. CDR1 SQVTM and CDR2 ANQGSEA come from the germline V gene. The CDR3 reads CSVGGGVIGTDTQYF. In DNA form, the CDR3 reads TGCAGCGTTGGCGGAGGGGTAATTGGCACAGATACGCAGTATTTT.

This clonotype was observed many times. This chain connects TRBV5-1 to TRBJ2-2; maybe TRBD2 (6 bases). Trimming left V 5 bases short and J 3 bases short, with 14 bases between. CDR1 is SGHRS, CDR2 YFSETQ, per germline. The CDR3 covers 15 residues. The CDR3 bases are TGCGCCAGCAGGCCTCCGGGACTGGACACCGGGGAGCTGTTTTTT. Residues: CASRPPGLDTGELFF.